One sample yielded the 15 T cell receptor beta chains listed below, sequenced in a study of Ad26.COV2.S vaccination and SARS-CoV-2 variants. Treatment: around 19 received Ad26.COV2.S at low or high dose, single or two shots; about 5 received placebo; per-sample allocation not given. Day 63 after the first vaccine or placebo injection was the time point for sampling. Sequencing used immunoSEQ multiplex PCR; TCRdb keeps in-frame clones, though not all of them. The table records some 340,000 clones, 85% of them present only once. The sequencing here drew on peripheral blood, taken in a trial of Ad26.COV2.S vaccine versus placebo. The receptors were sampled from a person aged 18-60 years who received the Ad26.COV2.S COVID-19 vaccine or a placebo.

V and J are TRBV3-1 (or the pseudogene TRBV3-2) and TRBJ2-1, with 10 bases matching TRBD1. V lost 1 base, J lost 9 bases, and 6 bases stayed unmatched. Germline V gene lookup returns CDR1 LGHDT and CDR2 YNNKEL (reference sequence). The length of the CDR3 is 15 residues. This CDR3 is CASSQGQGALSEQFF. The CDR3 DNA follows: TGTGCCAGCAGCCAAGGACAGGGGGCTCTGAGTGAGCAGTTCTTC.

V gene TRBV5-1 combines with J gene TRBJ1-2; the D is unclear. Per germline, CDR1 SGHRS and CDR2 YFSETQ. The V and J ends lost 1 base and 6 bases respectively, with 10 bases between them. There are 13 residues in the CDR3. In nucleotides, the CDR3 is TGCGCCAGCAGCTTGTTCGGAGAGGATGGCTACACCTTC. Encoded protein: CASSLFGEDGYTF.

This chain's CDR3 is CASRLEGAKGYTF. CDR3 DNA: TGTGCCAGCAGATTAGAGGGGGCGAAGGGCTACACCTTC. This chain connects TRBV6-5 to TRBJ1-2; 7 bases line up with TRBD1. CDR3 length equals 13 residues. Germline assignment: CDR1 MNHEY and CDR2 SVGAGI. V shed 6 bases, J shed 8 bases, and the junction held 9 bases outside the gene matches.

This clone was seen only once. The chain combines TRBV10-1 with TRBJ2-2, with D tentatively TRBD1 or TRBD2 (6 bases each). The germline CDR1 and CDR2 sequences are WNHNN and SYGVQD (reference sequence). This CDR3 spans 14 amino acids. Trimming took 3 bases from V and 6 from J, leaving 11 bases between them. The CDR3 region is CASSEGGPPGELFF. The CDR3 DNA is TGCGCCAGCAGTGAAGGGGGGCCCCCCGGGGAGCTGTTTTTT.

The rearrangement uses TRBV24-1 and TRBJ2-3; 7 positions match TRBD1. This CDR3 comprises 15 residues. Per the germline V gene, CDR1 is KGHDR and CDR2 is SFDVKD. After removal of 4 bases from V and 2 bases from J, the junction contained 5 bases not matched to a gene. The CDR3 DNA follows: TGTGCCACCAGTGAAGGGGGCCGGGACACAGATACGCAGTATTTT. Translating gives CATSEGGRDTDTQYF.

This sequence joins TRBV7-2 and TRBJ2-2, with TRBD2 matching over 15 bases. CDR1 and CDR2 from the germline V gene are SGHTA and FQGNSA. The CDR3 is made up of 16 amino acids. Trimming took 5 bases from V and 6 from J; bases not matched to a gene: 4. CDR3 coding DNA: TGTGCCAGCAGCCGGACTAGCGGGGGGGCCTCCGGGGAGCTGTTTTTT. Translating it yields CASSRTSGGASGELFF.

This chain joins TRBV5-1 and TRBJ2-3, with D hard to call. This CDR3 is built from 13 residues. CDR1 and CDR2 (germline): SGHRS, YFSETQ. Trimming pared 0 bases from V and 6 bases from J, leaving 8 bases between. This chain's CDR3 is CASSLAVEDTQYF. In DNA form, the CDR3 reads TGCGCCAGCAGCTTGGCGGTAGAGGATACGCAGTATTTT.

This rearrangement joins TRBV27 to TRBJ1-4; D is undetermined. CDR3 length equals 14 residues. V was clipped by 6 bases and J by 8 bases, with 16 bases between them. Germline V CDR1 and CDR2: MNHEY, SMNVEV (reference sequence). The CDR3: CASRHPRTGEKLFF. The CDR3, as DNA: TGTGCCAGCAGACACCCGCGGACGGGAGAAAAACTGTTTTTT.

The chain couples TRBV6-5 to TRBJ1-1; 10 bases match TRBD1. The J segment lost 2 bases and the V segment lost 5 bases, leaving 5 bases of the junction unmatched. The CDR3 is 15 residues long. Germline V CDR1 and CDR2: MNHEY, SVGAGI. CDR3 nucleotide sequence: TGTGCCAGCAGTCGGACAGGGGGACTAAACACTGAAGCTTTCTTT. Encoded protein: CASSRTGGLNTEAFF.

The chain employs TRBV5-1 and TRBJ2-5; maybe TRBD2 (5 bases). The germline V gene encodes CDR1 SGHRS and CDR2 YFSETQ. V lost 4 bases and J 4 bases, leaving 8 bases between the germline ends. The CDR3 loop spans 12 amino acids. This CDR3 is CASSRDGETQYF. For the CDR3, the DNA is TGCGCCAGCAGCCGGGATGGAGAGACCCAGTACTTC. The full variable domain, its missing parts supplied by reference TRBV5-1 and TRBJ2-5, is KAGVTQTPRYLIKTRGQQVTLSCSPISGHRSVSWYQQTPGQGLQFLFEYFSETQRNKGNFPGRFSGRQFSNSRSEMNVSTLELGDSALYLCASSRDGETQYFGPGTRLLVL.

J is TRBJ2-3 and V is TRBV24-1; possible D gene TRBD2, 6 bases. The length of the CDR3 is 16 residues. V dropped 3 bases and J dropped 0 bases, with 12 bases sitting between them. Per germline, CDR1 KGHDR and CDR2 SFDVKD. The CDR3 here is CATSDKAGTSTDTQYF. CDR3 bases: TGTGCCACCAGTGATAAGGCAGGGACTAGCACAGATACGCAGTATTTT.

The chain employs TRBV5-1 and TRBJ2-7; unclear D gene. This CDR3 has 14 amino acids. V shed 0 bases and J shed 1 base, with 8 bases lying between them. Germline CDR1 is SGHRS and CDR2 is YFSETQ. CDR3 in amino acids: CASSLVPESYEQYF. DNA for the CDR3: TGCGCCAGCAGCTTGGTTCCGGAATCCTACGAGCAGTACTTC.

V is TRBV4-2 and J is TRBJ2-6, with D maybe TRBD1 (5 bases). This CDR3 spans 13 amino acids. Deletions cut 6 bases from V and 12 bases from J, with 15 bases between. The germline CDR1 and CDR2 sequences are LGHNA and YNFKEQ. The DNA of the CDR3 is TGTGCCAGCAGGGGGAATGGACAACCCGTCCTGACTTTC. This encodes CASRGNGQPVLTF.

The chain couples TRBV14 to TRBJ2-3, with no clear D. Trimming cost V 5 bases and J 0 bases, with 6 bases left between them. Germline V gene lookup returns CDR1 SGHDN and CDR2 FVKESK. The CDR3 sequence is 13 residues long. The CDR3 bases are TGTGCCAGCAGCGGGTTTAGCACAGATACGCAGTATTTT. Translating it yields CASSGFSTDTQYF.

The chain recombines TRBV7-3 with TRBJ2-5; a possible D gene is TRBD1 (5 bases). The germline gives CDR1 SGHTA, CDR2 FQGTGA. The CDR3 has 15 amino acids. V lost 2 bases and J lost 4, with 14 bases in between. CDR3 coding DNA: TGTGCCAGCAGCTTATGGGTAGGGGAACGAGAGACCCAGTACTTC. Residues: CASSLWVGERETQYF. The full variable domain, rest sourced from reference TRBV7-3 and TRBJ2-5, is GAGVSQTPSNKVTEKGKYVELRCDPISGHTALYWYRQSLGQGPEFLIYFQGTGAADDSGLPNDRFFAVRPEGSVSTLKIQRTERGDSAVYLCASSLWVGERETQYFGPGTRLLVL.